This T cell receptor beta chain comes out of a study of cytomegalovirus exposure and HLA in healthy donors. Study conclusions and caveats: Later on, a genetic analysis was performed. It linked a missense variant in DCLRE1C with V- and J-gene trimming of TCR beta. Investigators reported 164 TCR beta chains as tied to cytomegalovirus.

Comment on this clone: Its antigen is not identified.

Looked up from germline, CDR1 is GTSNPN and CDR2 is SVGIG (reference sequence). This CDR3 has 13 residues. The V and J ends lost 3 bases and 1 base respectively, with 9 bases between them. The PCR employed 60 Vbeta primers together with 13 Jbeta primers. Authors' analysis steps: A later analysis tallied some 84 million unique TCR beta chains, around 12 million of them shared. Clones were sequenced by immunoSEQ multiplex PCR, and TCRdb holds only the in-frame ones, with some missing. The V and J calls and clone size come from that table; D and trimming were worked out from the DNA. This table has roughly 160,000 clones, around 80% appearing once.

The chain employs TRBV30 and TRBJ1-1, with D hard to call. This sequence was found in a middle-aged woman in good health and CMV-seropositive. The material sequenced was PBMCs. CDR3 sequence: CAWSGGWNTEAFF. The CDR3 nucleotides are TGTGCCTGGAGCGGCGGGTGGAACACTGAAGCTTTCTTT.